This paragraph reports one T cell receptor beta chain. Its antigen is as yet unknown. The data originate from a study of shared clonotypes between healthy human individuals. General study findings and limits: The study generally estimated greater richness for naive than memory subsets.

Trimming took off 7 bases at V and 3 bases at J, with 12 bases between the two ends. Germline values: CDR1 ENHRY, CDR2 SYGVKD. This CDR3 has 13 residues. The table came from immunoSEQ multiplex PCR; TCRdb's copy has only in-frame clones and leaves some out. Seen here are over a million clones, 75% to 80% observed once, and the top ten hold more than 0.55%. This sequence originates from a man younger than 30 in good health. Some clones in this sample may be carry-over from other donors' samples. V gene TRBV10-3 combines with J gene TRBJ2-5; D uncertain. Sequenced input: memory CD4+ T cells from PBMCs. The subset denotes: CD45RA-negative fraction. The CDR3 here is CAIKEDREETQYF. The CDR3 nucleotides read TGTGCCATCAAGGAAGACCGAGAAGAGACCCAGTACTTC.